These 29 T cell receptor beta chains originate from one sample sequenced in a study of T-cell memory formation after mild COVID-19. TCRdb re-derived calls from the 5' RACE reads in MiXCR, one entry per CDR3 protein. Here the sample spans 560,000 or so distinct CDR3 sequences, about 18% being singletons. Input material: PBMCs or a T cell subset sorted from them (not recorded which). All receptors derive from an adult woman who had mild COVID-19 (a few samples of this study predate the infection). Cell type and time point are not known.

V usage is TRBV4-2 and J usage is TRBJ2-7; 9 bases match TRBD2. There are 15 residues in the CDR3. CDR1 is LGHNA and CDR2 is YNFKEQ in the germline V gene. The V and J ends lost 1 base and 3 bases, in that order; junction bases with no gene match: 4. CDR3 nucleotides: TGTGCCAGCAGCCAAGGATTAGCGGGGGACTACGAGCAGTACTTC. This gives the protein CASSQGLAGDYEQYF.

The V and J genes are TRBV21-1 and TRBJ1-3. TRBV21-1 is labeled a pseudogene. The CDR3 totals 17 residues. The CDR3 DNA reads as TGTGCCAGCTCAAAAAGGGAGGGGAGAGACTCTGGAAACACCATATATTTT. Translation gives CASSKREGRDSGNTIYF.

This clonotype was seen more than once but under ten times. J is TRBJ2-7 and V is TRBV5-4; D is tentatively TRBD1 or TRBD2 (5 bases each). Germline V gene data show CDR1 as SGHNT and CDR2 as YYREEE (reference sequence). The CDR3 consists of 14 residues. The V end was cut by 1 base, the J end by 3 bases, with 11 bases between. Written as DNA, the CDR3 is TGTGCCAGCAGCTTGTGGGAGACAGTCTACGAGCAGTACTTC. It specifies CASSLWETVYEQYF.

This clonotype came up many times. The chain couples TRBV27 to TRBJ2-1; TRBD2 matches 11 bases. After removal of 5 bases from V and 4 bases from J, the junction contained 10 bases not matched to a gene. From germline, CDR1 is MNHEY and CDR2 SMNVEV (reference sequence). This CDR3 is 17 amino acids long. The DNA of the CDR3 is TGTGCCAGCAGTGATACTAGCGGGAGCCTCTTTTACAATGAGCAGTTCTTC. The encoded protein is CASSDTSGSLFYNEQFF.

This clonotype has more than one count but fewer than ten. V and J are TRBV29-1 and TRBJ1-1; D is ambiguous. Germline CDR1 SQVTM, CDR2 ANQGSEA. The CDR3 is made up of 13 amino acids. With 4 bases removed from V and 8 bases from J, the gap between germline ends came to 17 bases. The CDR3 reads CSVGHLPKFEAFF. CDR3 sequence (DNA): TGCAGCGTTGGACACCTGCCCAAGTTCGAAGCTTTCTTT.

The chain combines TRBV5-1 with TRBJ2-2; 10 bases are shared with TRBD2. The CDR3 is made up of 16 amino acids. Germline CDR1 is SGHRS and CDR2 is YFSETQ. V lost 4 bases and J lost 6; bases outside the gene matches: 9. The CDR3, as DNA: TGCGCCAGCAGCAAAAGAAGCGGGGGGGCCGCCGGGGAGCTGTTTTTT. The encoded protein is CASSKRSGGAAGELFF. Filled out from reference TRBV5-1 and TRBJ2-2, the complete variable domain reads KAGVTQTPRYLIKTRGQQVTLSCSPISGHRSVSWYQQTPGQGLQFLFEYFSETQRNKGNFPGRFSGRQFSNSRSEMNVSTLELGDSALYLCASSKRSGGAAGELFFGEGSRLTVL.

This clonotype showed up just a few times. J is TRBJ2-3 and V is TRBV6-2 or TRBV6-3; TRBD2 is a possible D gene (5 bases). The CDR3 totals 18 residues. The V gene's germline CDR1 is MNHEY and CDR2 SVGEGT. With 6 bases removed from V and 7 bases from J, the gap between germline ends came to 29 bases. CDR3 sequence (DNA): TGTGCCAGCAGGGGATCCTTATTAGAGCGGAAGAGAAAACATACGCAGTATTTT. Its protein product is CASRGSLLERKRKHTQYF.

The chain recombines TRBV18 with TRBJ1-1, with D hard to call. Trimming shortened V by 1 base and J by 5 bases, and 8 bases separated the two germline ends. The CDR3 has 13 residues. Looked up from germline, CDR1 is KGHSH and CDR2 is LQKENI. CDR3 in DNA: TGTGCCAGCTCACCACAGTCCGATACTGAAGCTTTCTTT. This sequence encodes CASSPQSDTEAFF. Full variable domain (outside the CDR3, taken from reference TRBV18 and TRBJ1-1): NAGVMQNPRHLVRRRGQEARLRCSPMKGHSHVYWYRQLPEEGLKFMVYLQKENIIDESGMPKERFSAEFPKEGPSILRIQQVVRGDSAAYFCASSPQSDTEAFFGQGTRLTVV.

In its sample, this clonotype was seen a few times. The CDR3 DNA sequence: TGTGCCAGCAGTTACGGAAGGAGCCGCTCACCCCTCCACTTT. Amino acids: CASSYGRSRSPLHF. The V call is TRBV6-5, the J call TRBJ1-6; D ambiguous. With 2 bases removed from V and 10 bases from J, the gap between germline ends came to 12 bases. Germline CDR1 MNHEY, CDR2 SVGAGI. The CDR3 is made up of 14 amino acids.

This clonotype was seen a handful of times. The chain employs TRBV4-3 and TRBJ2-7; TRBD2 matches 9 bases. Germline trimming cut 0 bases from V and 7 bases from J; bases unmatched to any gene: 4. The CDR3 spans 14 residues. Germline CDR1 and CDR2: LGHNA and YSLEER. The DNA for the CDR3 is TGCGCCAGCAGCCAAGATTGGCTAGCGGGAGAGCAGTACTTC. As protein: CASSQDWLAGEQYF.

The rearrangement joins TRBV7-3 to TRBJ2-3; perhaps D is TRBD1 or TRBD2 (6 bases each). Germline V gene lookup returns CDR1 SGHTA and CDR2 FQGTGA. The length of the CDR3 is 15 residues. V was cut by 2 bases and J by 3 bases, with 12 bases left in between. The CDR3 spells CASSLSLGGTDTQYF. The CDR3 nucleotides are TGTGCCAGCAGCTTATCGCTAGGGGGGACAGATACGCAGTATTTT.

This clonotype came up a few times. The chain is built from TRBV20-1 and TRBJ2-3; D is ambiguous. V was shortened by 6 bases and J by 6 bases, with 10 bases between the two germline ends. Germline-derived CDR1 and CDR2 are DFQATT and SNEGSKA (reference sequence). The CDR3 is made up of 11 amino acids. CDR3 in DNA: TGCAGTGCGCGTAGTGGTGATACGCAGTATTTT. Its translation is CSARSGDTQYF.

This clonotype appeared many times. The gene calls are TRBV18 and TRBJ2-5; D remains unclear. This CDR3 has 13 amino acids. CDR1 and CDR2 (germline): KGHSH, LQKENI. Trimming took off 4 bases at V and 0 bases at J, with 6 bases between the two ends. For the CDR3, the DNA is TGTGCCAGCTCACGGGGAAACCAAGAGACCCAGTACTTC. It translates to CASSRGNQETQYF.

This clonotype was seen at least ten times. The chain is built from TRBV13 and TRBJ2-1, with unresolved D. V was shortened by 4 bases and J by 0 bases, with 19 bases between the two germline ends. The CDR3 totals 18 residues. Germline V gives CDR1 PRHDT, CDR2 FYEKMQ (reference sequence). The CDR3 nucleotides are TGTGCCAGCAGCTCACAGACTTCAGGTTCTAGCTCCTACAATGAGCAGTTCTTC. It translates to CASSSQTSGSSSYNEQFF.

The chain is built from TRBV30 and TRBJ1-4; no clear D gene. The CDR3 is 13 amino acids. Trimming removed 5 bases from V and 15 bases from J, with 22 bases in between. Per the germline V gene, CDR1 is GTSNPN and CDR2 is SVGIG (reference sequence). CDR3 nucleotides: TGTGCCTGGTCCCTCAGTCTCCGGGCACGGGTGTTTTTT. It yields the protein CAWSLSLRARVFF.

The genes are TRBV6-6 and TRBJ2-2, with D perhaps matching TRBD2 (6 bases). Germline V gives CDR1 MNHNY, CDR2 SVGAGI (reference sequence). The CDR3 totals 15 residues. V dropped 2 bases and J dropped 6 bases, with 13 bases sitting between them. CDR3 amino acids: CASSYSPGGAGELFF. CDR3 bases: TGTGCCAGCAGTTACAGCCCCGGGGGTGCCGGGGAGCTGTTTTTT.

CDR3 residues: CASSPQPPTGANEQFF. CDR3 sequence (DNA): TGCGCCAGCAGCCCGCAACCGCCCACGGGGGCAAATGAGCAGTTCTTC. The chain links TRBV5-1 to TRBJ2-1, with D perhaps assigned TRBD1 or TRBD2 (6 bases each). Germline assignment: CDR1 SGHRS and CDR2 YFSETQ. The CDR3 has 16 residues. With 4 bases removed from V and 7 bases from J, the gap between germline ends came to 21 bases.

The chain is built from TRBV30 and TRBJ1-5; D might be TRBD1 (6 bases). V was shortened by 4 bases and J by 2 bases, with 18 bases between the two germline ends. CDR1 and CDR2 from the germline V gene are GTSNPN and SVGIG (reference sequence). The CDR3 is made up of 16 amino acids. The CDR3 DNA is TGTGCCTGGACCGCCGGGGGGGGCTTAGGCAATCAGCCCCAGCATTTT. This codes for CAWTAGGGLGNQPQHF.

This clonotype has only a few counts. V is TRBV7-3 and J is TRBJ2-3; 8 bases agree with TRBD2. Germline V gene sequence: CDR1 SGHTA, CDR2 FQGTGA. The ends lost 3 bases at V and 2 bases at J; junction bases unmatched: 4. The CDR3 is 15 amino acids. CDR3 residues: CASSLKREHTDTQYF. The CDR3 region has the DNA TGTGCCAGCAGCTTGAAGCGGGAGCACACAGATACGCAGTATTTT.

This clonotype was detected a few times. J is TRBJ2-1 and V is TRBV5-1; D is possibly TRBD2 (5 bases). The germline gives CDR1 SGHRS, CDR2 YFSETQ. V lost 7 bases and J lost 6, with 14 bases in between. CDR3 length: 13 amino acids. The CDR3 loop reads CASLASNSNEQFF. CDR3 in DNA: TGCGCCAGCCTAGCTTCGAACAGCAATGAGCAGTTCTTC.

This clonotype was picked up a small number of times. V gene TRBV24-1 combines with J gene TRBJ2-3; 9 nucleotides align to TRBD2. CDR1 and CDR2 (germline): KGHDR, SFDVKD. The CDR3 sequence is 17 residues long. The ends lost 3 bases at V and 0 bases at J; junction bases unmatched: 6. The chain's CDR3 is CATSDVLAGASTDTQYF. The CDR3, as DNA: TGTGCCACCAGTGATGTTTTAGCGGGAGCAAGCACAGATACGCAGTATTTT.

This clonotype was observed many times. The chain recombines TRBV5-6 with TRBJ2-7; 7 positions agree with TRBD1. The V gene's germline CDR1 is SGHDT and CDR2 YYEEEE. The CDR3 extends over 14 amino acids. V was pared by 3 bases and J by 2 bases, with 5 bases of the junction left unmatched. The chain's CDR3 is CASSSRGQAYEQYF. The CDR3 coding sequence is TGTGCCAGCAGCTCCCGCGGACAGGCCTACGAGCAGTACTTC.

This chain joins TRBV5-1 and TRBJ2-7; 9 bases fit TRBD1. Germline CDR1 is SGHRS and CDR2 is YFSETQ. Unmatched junction bases numbered 9, after V lost 0 bases and J lost 5 bases. This CDR3 region has 16 residues. CDR3 DNA sequence: TGCGCCAGCAGCTTGGCGGGGGACAGGGTATTCCACGAGCAGTACTTC. Its translation is CASSLAGDRVFHEQYF.

The sample holds a few counts of this clonotype. The V call is TRBV19, the J call TRBJ2-1; 7 nucleotides line up with TRBD1. V shed 3 bases and J 5 bases; nucleotides not matched to a gene: 7. There are 15 residues in the CDR3. Germline assignment: CDR1 LNHDA and CDR2 SQIVND (reference sequence). In DNA form, the CDR3 reads TGTGCCAGTAGTATTTACGGGACAGTCGACAATGAGCAGTTCTTC. It is translated as CASSIYGTVDNEQFF.

The rearrangement links TRBV20-1 to TRBJ1-2; D is undetermined. The CDR3 is 11 amino acids. CDR1 and CDR2 (germline): DFQATT, SNEGSKA (reference sequence). V was pared by 0 bases and J by 8 bases, with 7 bases between. CDR3 DNA sequence: TGCAGTGCTAGAGATCGGAGCGGCTACACCTTC. Translation: CSARDRSGYTF.

The V gene is TRBV24-1, the J gene TRBJ2-7, with TRBD2 identical over 7 bases. The germline CDR1 and CDR2 sequences are KGHDR and SFDVKD. The CDR3 contains 13 residues. Trimming at V came to 4 bases and at J to 4 bases, leaving 3 bases not matched to a gene. The CDR3, as DNA: TGTGCCACCAGTGAGGCGGGGGAATACGAGCAGTACTTC. This translates into CATSEAGEYEQYF.

This clonotype was counted only a few times. This chain joins TRBV7-9 and TRBJ2-2; tentatively, D is TRBD1 or TRBD2 (5 bases each). From germline, CDR1 is SEHNR and CDR2 FQNEAQ (reference sequence). The CDR3 spans 15 residues. V was cut by 8 bases and J by 1 base, with 14 bases left in between. The CDR3 region is CASGRDGMNTGELFF. The CDR3 coding sequence is TGTGCCAGCGGTCGGGACGGGATGAACACCGGGGAGCTGTTTTTT.

This clonotype has a count of ten or more. The rearrangement links TRBV5-6 to TRBJ1-1; D gene ambiguous. Trimming removed 2 bases at V and 3 bases at J, with 5 bases between. This CDR3 is 12 amino acids long. Per germline, CDR1 SGHDT and CDR2 YYEEEE. The CDR3 bases are TGTGCCAGCAGCTTACAAGACACTGAAGCTTTCTTT. It is translated as CASSLQDTEAFF. Together with reference TRBV5-6 and TRBJ1-1, the CDR3 gives the full variable domain: DAGVTQSPTHLIKTRGQQVTLRCSPKSGHDTVSWYQQALGQGPQFIFQYYEEEERQRGNFPDRFSGHQFPNYSSELNVNALLLGDSALYLCASSLQDTEAFFGQGTRLTVV.

The chain combines TRBV18 with TRBJ1-1, with D possibly being TRBD1 (5 bases). Germline V gene data show CDR1 as KGHSH and CDR2 as LQKENI. The CDR3 spans 15 residues. Trimming cost V 2 bases and J 10 bases, with 20 bases left between them. CDR3 sequence (DNA): TGTGCCAGCTCACCAGACGGGTGGGGGAAAATTGGAGCTTTCTTT. Translating it yields CASSPDGWGKIGAFF.